This T cell receptor (beta chain) derives from a study of cytomegalovirus exposure and HLA in healthy donors. Germline-derived CDR1 and CDR2 are SGHRS and YFSETQ. The CDR3 covers 16 residues. V lost 4 bases and J lost 4; bases outside the gene matches: 8. 60 Vbeta and 13 Jbeta primers were used in PCR. Here immunoSEQ multiplex PCR was the method, and the copy in TCRdb shows in-frame clones only, minus some. Among over 90,000 clones listed, 70% to 90% were seen once. With respect to this clone: The antigen remains undetermined.

Study-level findings and limits: In a later analysis, productive TCRs from donors in an Asian-associated ancestry cluster reportedly carried fewer N-insertions than the cohort mean. Donor immune exposure was known only as CMV serostatus.

The specimen sequenced was PBMCs. The receptor's source is a man aged 35-49 years in good health and CMV-seronegative. The rearrangement links TRBV5-1 to TRBJ2-5; 12 nucleotides match TRBD2. This CDR3 is CASSPLAGGPGETQYF. The CDR3 bases are TGCGCCAGCAGCCCCCTAGCGGGGGGGCCGGGAGAGACCCAGTACTTC.